This TCR beta chain comes out of a study of technical replicates of blood from a handful of donors. Profiled with immunoSEQ multiplex PCR; TCRdb holds only in-frame clones, not every one. The sample has about 73,000 clones, 93% seen once. Unmatched junction bases numbered 7, after V lost 4 bases and J lost 6 bases. Germline V lookup: CDR1 SGHRS, CDR2 YFSETQ. The length of the CDR3 is 14 residues. V is TRBV5-1 and J is TRBJ2-3; 8 bases agree with TRBD2. The material sequenced was T cells isolated from PBMCs. The TCR comes from a human donor in good health. CDR3 loop: CASSVGTRADTQYF. The CDR3 DNA sequence: TGCGCCAGCAGCGTCGGGACTAGAGCGGATACGCAGTATTTT.